This T cell receptor (beta chain) was obtained from a study of blood T cell repertoires in COVID-19. Germline CDR1 is LNHDA and CDR2 is SQIVND (reference sequence). Trimming pared 8 bases from V and 8 bases from J, leaving 16 bases between. The length of the CDR3 is 13 residues. Libraries were prepared by immunoSEQ multiplex PCR; TCRdb keeps only in-frame clonotypes and omits some of them. The table shows over 100,000 clones, with 82% occurring only once. The sequence was collected from a man between 70 and 80 years old with acute or convalescent COVID-19. The V and J genes are TRBV19 and TRBJ1-5, with D uncertain. What was sequenced was peripheral blood. The CDR3 coding sequence is TGTGCCAGTCGCTATCAAGCCGGGGAGCCCCAGCATTTT. Its translation is CASRYQAGEPQHF.